The TCR beta chain under discussion was sequenced for a study of Ad26.COV2.S vaccination and SARS-CoV-2 variants. Study-level information: Donor had been placed in the Ad26.COV2.S arm of the COV1001 trial. Study-wide points: Overall T cell responses may have been underestimated by the analyses of TCR breadth and depth.

Treatment here: roughly 18 received Ad26.COV2.S at low or high dose, single or two shots; five or six received placebo; per-sample allocation not given. Sampling occurred on day 63 after the first vaccine or placebo injection. Points on this clone: Its matching antigen is unknown.

Repertoires were generated with immunoSEQ multiplex PCR, while TCRdb's copy carries only in-frame clones and drops some. This sample carries about 400,000 clones, roughly 90% of them seen once, and the ten largest clones take about 3.5%. The germline V gene has CDR1 SGHAT and CDR2 FQDESV (reference sequence). The V end lost 4 bases, the J end lost 6 bases, and 10 bases lay between the germline ends. The CDR3 extends over 13 amino acids. The chain joins TRBV11-1 to TRBJ1-5; tentatively, D is TRBD1 (6 bases). The source was peripheral blood, collected in a trial of Ad26.COV2.S vaccine versus placebo. This TCR was recovered from a person between 18 and 65 years old who received the Ad26.COV2.S COVID-19 vaccine or a placebo. This CDR3 is CASSSEGGQPQHF. In DNA, the CDR3 is TGTGCCAGCAGCTCGGAAGGGGGTCAGCCCCAGCATTTT.